The 8 T cell receptor beta chains reported below all come from one sample, sequenced in a study of T cell clonality in common variable immunodeficiency. The repertoire was sequenced with immunoSEQ multiplex PCR; TCRdb's copy has only in-frame clones and lacks some. This repertoire holds approximately 52,000 clones, and none appear only once. Sequenced sample: peripheral blood mononuclear cells. These receptor sequences come from a person aged 18 to 69 in good health.

This clone showed up many times. The CDR3 is cut off 3 residues early in the read; its end comes from the germline J gene. The chain couples TRBV6-2 or TRBV6-3 to TRBJ1-2; no definite D call. Germline assignment: CDR1 MNHEY and CDR2 SVGEGT. The V gene lost 1 base and the J gene lost 2 bases, with 11 bases spanning the gap. The CDR3 sequence is 15 residues long. This CDR3 reads CASSYYPGPNYGYTF. Partial CDR3 DNA: TGTGCCAGCAGTTACTATCCAGGTCCAAACTATGGC.

Turning to this clone: The read halts 3 residues ahead of the CDR3 end, with the missing end drawn from the germline J gene. This sample includes further DNA sequences coding for the same CDR3. This sequence joins TRBV19 and TRBJ1-1; 7 nucleotides align to TRBD1. Germline-derived CDR1 and CDR2 are LNHDA and SQIVND (reference sequence). There are 15 residues in the CDR3. CDR3 protein: CASSTPGTAIPPAFF. Incomplete CDR3 DNA: TGTGCCAGTAGTACCCCCGGGACAGCGATTCCCCCA.

This clone was counted ten times or more. The DNA ends 3 residues before the CDR3 does, and the rest of the CDR3 is filled in from the germline J gene. The rearrangement joins TRBV7-2 to TRBJ1-2; D is undetermined. This CDR3 is 14 amino acids long. Looked up from germline, CDR1 is SGHTA and CDR2 is FQGNSA. V dropped 5 bases and J dropped 6 bases, with 16 bases sitting between them. CDR3 bases read: TGTGCCAGCAGCCCAGCGTTGAGCCTAAATGGC. Encoded protein: CASSPALSLNG. Given in full, the CDR3 is CASSPALSLNGYTF. The entire variable domain, with the rest obtained from reference TRBV7-2 and TRBJ1-2, is as follows: GAGVSQSPSNKVTEKGKDVELRCDPISGHTALYWYRQSLGQGLEFLIYFQGNSAPDKSGLPSDRFSAERTGGSVSTLTIQRTQQEDSAVYLCASSPALSLNGYTFGSGTRLTVV.

The sample holds many counts of this clone. The missing CDR3 end, 3 residues past where the read stops, is filled in from the germline J gene. The gene calls are TRBV30 and TRBJ1-1; unclear D gene. The V gene lost 3 bases and the J gene lost 5 bases, with 10 bases spanning the gap. The germline V gene encodes CDR1 GTSNPN and CDR2 SVGIG (reference sequence). This CDR3 region has 12 residues. This CDR3 reads CAWRYTTTEAFF. CDR3 bases read: TGTGCCTGGAGGTATACCACTACTGAA.

Ten or more counts support this clone. The CDR3 here is CAWSVQENTEAFF. The part of the CDR3 DNA that was read is TGTGCCTGGAGTGTACAAGAGAACACTGAA. The chain links TRBV30 to TRBJ1-1; no definite D call. The read comes to an end 3 residues before the CDR3 does, leaving the germline J gene to fill in the end. Germline values: CDR1 GTSNPN, CDR2 SVGIG (reference sequence). Trimming removed 0 bases from V and 1 base from J, with 6 bases in between. This CDR3 comprises 13 residues.

This clone has ten or more counts. The read is 3 residues too short to cover the CDR3 end, so that end is filled in from the germline J gene. The chain uses TRBV7-6 and TRBJ2-7; tentatively, D is TRBD1 (7 bases). Germline V gene data show CDR1 as SGHVS and CDR2 as FNYEAQ. This CDR3 spans 16 amino acids. With 1 base removed from V and 2 bases from J, the gap between germline ends came to 15 bases. CDR3 DNA, as far as it was read: TGTGCCAGCAGCTTAGTAAGGGCAGGGGGGACCTACGAG. It codes for CASSLVRAGGTYE. The entire CDR3 protein is CASSLVRAGGTYEQYF. The whole variable domain, remainder taken from reference TRBV7-6 and TRBJ2-7, is GAGVSQSPRYKVTKRGQDVALRCDPISGHVSLYWYRQALGQGPEFLTYFNYEAQQDKSGLPNDRFSAERPEGSISTLTIQRTEQRDSAMYRCASSLVRAGGTYEQYFGPGTRLTVT.

This clone was counted many times. Relative to the germline gene, one junction end is altered; a read error may explain this. The CDR3 end lies 3 residues beyond the end of the read and is filled in from the germline J gene. This chain connects TRBV4-2 to TRBJ2-7; 7 nucleotides line up with TRBD2. The CDR3 length is 13 residues. Germline CDR1 and CDR2: LGHNA and YNFKEQ. The CDR3 loop reads CASSQGLVNEQYF. The sequenced CDR3 bases are TGCGCCAGCAGCCAAGGACTAGTTAACGAG.

This clone was seen repeatedly, ten times or more. The read ends 3 residues early relative to the CDR3; the germline J gene fills the gap. The chain has TRBV30 and TRBJ2-1, with 7 nucleotides matching TRBD2. This CDR3 spans 16 amino acids. The V gene's germline CDR1 is GTSNPN and CDR2 SVGIG (reference sequence). V shed 0 bases, J shed 2 bases, and the junction held 7 bases outside the gene matches. The CDR3 region is CAWSVSGGGPYNEQFF. The sequenced part of the CDR3 DNA is TGTGCCTGGAGTGTATCCGGGGGAGGGCCCTACAATGAG.